This T cell receptor (beta chain) was recovered during a study of neoadjuvant anti-PD-1 for oral cavity cancer. Study results and limitations: Post-nivolumab, blood T cell clonality was significantly elevated in non-responders.

Germline V gives CDR1 SGHRS, CDR2 YFSETQ. This CDR3 is built from 12 residues. Trimming left V 3 bases short and J 8 bases short, with 9 bases between. PBMCs were not maintained or expanded in culture before analysis. Method: immunoSEQ multiplex PCR; TCRdb's copy keeps in-frame clones and lacks some. The repertoire holds 65,000 to 95,000 clones, 84% seen once, with around 3.2% in the top ten. In its sample, this clone was seen many times. Antigen specificity is unknown. This receptor was identified in a person aged 35-80 years with oral cavity squamous cell carcinoma. The chain recombines TRBV5-1 with TRBJ2-1; D is uncertain. The sample here was PBMCs, taken before nivolumab (anti-PD-1) treatment. This chain's CDR3 is CASSSSGHEQFF. In DNA form, the CDR3 reads TGCGCCAGCAGCTCCTCGGGCCATGAGCAGTTCTTC.